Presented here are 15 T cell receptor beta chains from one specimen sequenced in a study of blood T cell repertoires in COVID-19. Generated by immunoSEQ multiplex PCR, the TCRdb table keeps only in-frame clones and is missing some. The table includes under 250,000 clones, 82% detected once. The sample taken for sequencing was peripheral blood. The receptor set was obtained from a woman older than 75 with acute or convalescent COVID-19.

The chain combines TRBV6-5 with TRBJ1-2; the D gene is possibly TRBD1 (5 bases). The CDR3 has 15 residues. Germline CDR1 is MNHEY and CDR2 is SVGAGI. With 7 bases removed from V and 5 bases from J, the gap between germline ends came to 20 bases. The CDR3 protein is CASTRVSGHTYGYTF. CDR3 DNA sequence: TGTGCCAGCACGAGAGTCTCAGGACATACTTATGGCTACACCTTC.

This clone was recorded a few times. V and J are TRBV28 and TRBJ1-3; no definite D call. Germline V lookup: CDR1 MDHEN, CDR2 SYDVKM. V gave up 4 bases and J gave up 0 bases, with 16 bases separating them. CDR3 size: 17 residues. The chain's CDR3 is CASSYYHATISGNTIYF. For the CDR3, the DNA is TGTGCCAGCAGTTATTACCACGCTACGATCTCTGGAAACACCATATATTTT.

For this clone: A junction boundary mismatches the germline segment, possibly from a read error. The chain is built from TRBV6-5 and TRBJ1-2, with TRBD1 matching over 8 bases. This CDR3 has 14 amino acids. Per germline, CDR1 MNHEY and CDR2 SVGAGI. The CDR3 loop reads CASRGRDRQQRKVF. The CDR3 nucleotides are TGTGCCAGCAGAGGTCGGGACAGGCAGCAGCGTAAGGTATTC.

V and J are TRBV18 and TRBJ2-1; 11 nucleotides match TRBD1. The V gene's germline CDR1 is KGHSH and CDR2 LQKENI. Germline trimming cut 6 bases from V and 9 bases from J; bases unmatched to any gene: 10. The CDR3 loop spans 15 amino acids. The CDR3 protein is CASSLGQGATGEQFF. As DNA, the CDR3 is TGTGCCAGCTCGCTTGGACAGGGGGCAACGGGTGAGCAGTTCTTC.

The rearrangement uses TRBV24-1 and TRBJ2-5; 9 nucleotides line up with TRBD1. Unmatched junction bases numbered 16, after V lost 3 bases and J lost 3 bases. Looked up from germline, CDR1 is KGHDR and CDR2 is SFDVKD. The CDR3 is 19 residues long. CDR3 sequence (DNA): TGTGCCACCAGTGATAACTCCGGGACAGGGAATTTCCTGAAAGAGACCCAGTACTTC. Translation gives CATSDNSGTGNFLKETQYF.

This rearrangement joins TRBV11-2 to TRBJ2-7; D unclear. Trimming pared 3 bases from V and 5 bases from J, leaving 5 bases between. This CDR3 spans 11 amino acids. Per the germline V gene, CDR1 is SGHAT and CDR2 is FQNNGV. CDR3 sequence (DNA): TGTGCCAGCAGCTTTATCCACGAGCAGTACTTC. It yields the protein CASSFIHEQYF.

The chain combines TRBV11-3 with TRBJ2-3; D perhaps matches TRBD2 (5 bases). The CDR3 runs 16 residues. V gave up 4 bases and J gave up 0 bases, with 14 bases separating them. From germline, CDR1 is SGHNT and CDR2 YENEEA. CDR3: CASSSGLRASTDTQYF. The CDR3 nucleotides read TGTGCCAGCAGCTCTGGACTCCGTGCTAGCACAGATACGCAGTATTTT. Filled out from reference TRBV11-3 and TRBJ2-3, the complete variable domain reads EAGVVQSPRYKIIEKKQPVAFWCNPISGHNTLYWYLQNLGQGPELLIRYENEEAVDDSQLPKDRFSAERLKGVDSTLKIQPAELGDSAVYLCASSSGLRASTDTQYFGPGTRLTVL.

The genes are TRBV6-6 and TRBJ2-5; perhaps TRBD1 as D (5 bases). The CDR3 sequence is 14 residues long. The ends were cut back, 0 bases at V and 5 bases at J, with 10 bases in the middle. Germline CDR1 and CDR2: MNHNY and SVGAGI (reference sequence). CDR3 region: CASSYSLAGETQYF. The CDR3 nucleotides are TGTGCCAGCAGTTACTCGTTAGCAGGGGAGACCCAGTACTTC.

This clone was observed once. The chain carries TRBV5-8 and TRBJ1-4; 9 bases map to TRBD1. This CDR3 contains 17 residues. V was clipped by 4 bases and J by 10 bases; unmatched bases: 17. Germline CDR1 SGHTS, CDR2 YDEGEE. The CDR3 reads CASSAGPTGGSPGKLFF. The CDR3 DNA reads TGTGCCAGCAGCGCAGGACCGACAGGGGGGAGCCCTGGAAAACTGTTTTTT.

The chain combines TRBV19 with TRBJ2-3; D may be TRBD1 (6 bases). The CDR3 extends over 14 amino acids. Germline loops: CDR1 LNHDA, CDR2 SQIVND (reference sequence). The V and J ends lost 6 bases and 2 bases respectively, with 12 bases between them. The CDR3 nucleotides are TGTGCCAGTAGCATGGACAGCCCCACAGATACGCAGTATTTT. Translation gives CASSMDSPTDTQYF.

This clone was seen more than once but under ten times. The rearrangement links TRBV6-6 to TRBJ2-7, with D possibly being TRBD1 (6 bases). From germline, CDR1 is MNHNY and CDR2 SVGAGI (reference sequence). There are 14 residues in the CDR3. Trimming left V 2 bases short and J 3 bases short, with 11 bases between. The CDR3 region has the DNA TGTGCCAGCAGTTACGGCCAGGGGAGCTACGAGCAGTACTTC. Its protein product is CASSYGQGSYEQYF.

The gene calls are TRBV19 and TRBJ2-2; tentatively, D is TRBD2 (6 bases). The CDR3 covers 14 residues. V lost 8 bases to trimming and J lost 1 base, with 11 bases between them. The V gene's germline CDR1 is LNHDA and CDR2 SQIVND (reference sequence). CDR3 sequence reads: CASGGPGNTGELFF. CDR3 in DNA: TGTGCCAGTGGAGGGCCAGGGAACACCGGGGAGCTGTTTTTT.

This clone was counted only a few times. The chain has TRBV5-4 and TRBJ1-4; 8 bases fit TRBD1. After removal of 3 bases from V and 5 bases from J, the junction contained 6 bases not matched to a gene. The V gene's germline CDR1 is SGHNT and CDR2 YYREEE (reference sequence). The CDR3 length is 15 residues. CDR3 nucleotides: TGTGCCAGCAGCTCTCGACAGGGGAAAAATGAAAAACTGTTTTTT. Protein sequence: CASSSRQGKNEKLFF.

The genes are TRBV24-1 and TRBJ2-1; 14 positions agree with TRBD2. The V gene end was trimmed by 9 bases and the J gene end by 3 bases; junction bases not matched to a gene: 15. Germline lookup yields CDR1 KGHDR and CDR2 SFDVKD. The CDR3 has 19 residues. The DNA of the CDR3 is TGTGCCACCGAACCGAGGCACCCTGGACTAGCGGGGGGCTACAATGAGCAGTTCTTC. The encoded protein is CATEPRHPGLAGGYNEQFF.

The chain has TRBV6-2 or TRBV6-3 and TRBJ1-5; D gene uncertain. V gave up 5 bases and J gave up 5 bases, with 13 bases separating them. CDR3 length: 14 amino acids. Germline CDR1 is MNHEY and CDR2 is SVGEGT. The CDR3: CASSQSGRDQPQHF. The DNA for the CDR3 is TGTGCCAGCAGTCAGTCTGGGCGGGATCAGCCCCAGCATTTT.